This T cell receptor (beta chain) derives from a study of technical replicates of blood from four donors. In germline, CDR1 is MNHEY, CDR2 SMNVEV (reference sequence). Unmatched junction bases numbered 3, after V lost 6 bases and J lost 2 bases. The CDR3 loop spans 15 amino acids. Libraries were prepared by immunoSEQ multiplex PCR; TCRdb keeps only in-frame clonotypes and omits some of them. This sample has tens of thousands of clones, with 75% to 95% found just once. This sequence joins TRBV27 and TRBJ2-1; 11 positions match TRBD1. The source of this sequence is a human donor in good health. The sample taken for sequencing was T cells isolated from PBMCs. CDR3 bases: TGTGCCAGCAGCGGACAGGGGGCGACCTACAATGAGCAGTTCTTC. Protein product: CASSGQGATYNEQFF.